Following are 11 T cell receptor beta chains from one sample sequenced in a study of blood T cell repertoires in COVID-19. Generated by immunoSEQ multiplex PCR, the TCRdb table keeps only in-frame clones and is missing some. The sample holds 150,000 to 200,000 clones; more than 75% are singletons and the top ten take 18%. The sample was peripheral blood. Receptors were obtained from a person aged 65 to 85 with COVID-19, enrolled during active disease.

This chain's CDR3 is CASSVSGVIRYGYTF. The CDR3 DNA sequence: TGTGCCAGCAGCGTATCAGGGGTTATTCGCTATGGCTACACCTTC. The chain carries TRBV9 and TRBJ1-2; D is perhaps TRBD1 (6 bases). The germline V and J ends were trimmed by 1 base and 4 bases, with 14 bases remaining between them. The V gene's germline CDR1 is SGDLS and CDR2 YYNGEE. This CDR3 has 15 amino acids.

The CDR3 DNA sequence: TGTGCCAGTAGTATAGTGCCAGGGGCCTCCACAGATACGCAGTATTTT. This encodes CASSIVPGASTDTQYF. The chain links TRBV19 to TRBJ2-3, with D possibly matching TRBD1 (6 bases). The length of the CDR3 is 16 residues. V lost 1 base to trimming and J lost 2 bases, with 13 bases between them. Per germline, CDR1 LNHDA and CDR2 SQIVND (reference sequence).

The V gene is TRBV10-3, the J gene TRBJ1-2; 9 bases agree with TRBD1. With V trimmed by 6 bases and J by 6 bases, 8 bases remained unmatched. In germline, CDR1 is ENHRY, CDR2 SYGVKD. This CDR3 is built from 14 residues. In DNA form, the CDR3 reads TGTGCCATCAGCCAAACGACAGGGGGTCATGGCTACACCTTC. Protein sequence: CAISQTTGGHGYTF.

The genes are TRBV9 and TRBJ2-3; D remains ambiguous. The CDR3 is 16 amino acids. The germline V and J ends were trimmed by 0 bases and 4 bases, with 15 bases remaining between them. In germline, CDR1 is SGDLS, CDR2 YYNGEE. The CDR3 sequence is CASSVGGPQRADTQYF. The CDR3 coding sequence is TGTGCCAGCAGCGTAGGTGGCCCTCAGCGCGCAGATACGCAGTATTTT. The full variable domain, in which reference TRBV9 and TRBJ2-3 provide the parts outside the CDR3, is DSGVTQTPKHLITATGQRVTLRCSPRSGDLSVYWYQQSLDQGLQFLIQYYNGEERAKGNILERFSAQQFPDLHSELNLSSLELGDSALYFCASSVGGPQRADTQYFGPGTRLTVL.

The V gene is TRBV7-2, the J gene TRBJ2-3; the match to TRBD2 covers 7 bases. The J segment lost 2 bases and the V segment lost 3 bases, leaving 11 bases of the junction unmatched. CDR3 length: 17 residues. CDR1 is SGHTA, CDR2 FQGNSA, per germline. The CDR3 nucleotides read TGTGCCAGCAGCTTTAGAGAGGGCGGGGGATACACAGATACGCAGTATTTT. Protein: CASSFREGGGYTDTQYF.

CDR3 sequence: CASSYSGDRGLTEAFF. DNA for the CDR3: TGTGCCAGCAGTTACTCTGGGGACAGGGGGCTCACTGAAGCTTTCTTT. The chain is built from TRBV6-5 and TRBJ1-1; TRBD1 matches 12 bases. The CDR3 has 16 residues. Germline V gene lookup returns CDR1 MNHEY and CDR2 SVGAGI. Trimming at V came to 0 bases and at J to 4 bases, leaving 3 bases not matched to a gene.

With regard to this clone: Other nucleotide sequences from this sample produce the same CDR3. This sequence joins TRBV9 and TRBJ2-7, with D possibly being TRBD2 (5 bases). Looked up from germline, CDR1 is SGDLS and CDR2 is YYNGEE. CDR3 length: 14 residues. Trimming pared 2 bases from V and 3 bases from J, leaving 12 bases between. DNA for the CDR3: TGTGCCAGCAGCGTGGGAGCAGGAAGCTACGAGCAGTACTTC. Protein product: CASSVGAGSYEQYF.

J is TRBJ1-2 and V is TRBV5-1; possibly TRBD1 for D (6 bases). The CDR3 sequence is 13 residues long. The germline V gene has CDR1 SGHRS and CDR2 YFSETQ. Trimming took 4 bases from V and 1 from J, leaving 8 bases between them. The chain's CDR3 is CASSVDSNYGYTF. The CDR3 coding sequence is TGCGCCAGCAGCGTGGACAGTAACTATGGCTACACCTTC.

The V and J genes are TRBV9 and TRBJ2-3; 15 bases line up with TRBD2. With 3 bases clipped from V and 3 bases from J, the junction kept 11 bases outside the gene matches. Looked up from germline, CDR1 is SGDLS and CDR2 is YYNGEE. The CDR3 extends over 19 amino acids. DNA of the CDR3: TGTGCCAGCAGCGCTCTAACAAGGACTAGCGGGGGGGCAACAGATACGCAGTATTTT. Amino acid sequence: CASSALTRTSGGATDTQYF.

The chain couples TRBV11-3 to TRBJ2-3; 8 bases are a match to TRBD1. This CDR3 contains 18 residues. V lost 2 bases and J lost 2; bases outside the gene matches: 12. CDR1 SGHNT and CDR2 YENEEA come from the germline V gene. Written as DNA, the CDR3 is TGTGCCAGCAGCTTATCCAACAGGGGGTCACCCCCCACAGATACGCAGTATTTT. Translating it yields CASSLSNRGSPPTDTQYF.

This clone was seen only a few times. The chain carries TRBV28 and TRBJ1-2, with 9 bases fitting TRBD1. This CDR3 has 13 amino acids. CDR1 and CDR2 (germline): MDHEN, SYDVKM. J lost 7 bases, V lost 6 bases, and 6 bases had no gene match. This chain's CDR3 is CASRQLDRGGYTF. As DNA, the CDR3 is TGTGCCAGCAGGCAGTTGGACAGGGGTGGCTACACCTTC.